Listed below are T cell receptor beta chains from one sample, sequenced in a study of OX40 agonist ivuxolimab in advanced cancers. The table came from immunoSEQ multiplex PCR; TCRdb's copy has only in-frame clones and leaves some out. The sample contains about 79,000 clones, around 87% of which appear only once. The specimen was CD4+ or CD8+ T cells sorted from blood, collected in a trial of the OX40 agonist ivuxolimab. These receptors all stem from an adult with an advanced solid tumor such as melanoma, head and neck, liver or kidney cancer. CDR3s include the opening cysteine and the closing phenylalanine or tryptophan. D genes are given only for firm matches. Only part of the rows carry a size: once, few, many, or a class if the clone is expanded.

abundance	d_gene	v_gene	j_gene	CDR3aa	CDR3nt
.	TRBD1	TRBV13	TRBJ1-1	CASSSQGQATEAFF	TGTGCCAGCAGCTCCCAAGGACAGGCCACTGAAGCTTTCTTT
.	.	TRBV7-6	TRBJ1-2	CASSLRQTDNYGYTF	TGTGCCAGCAGCTTACGTCAGACGGATAACTATGGCTACACCTTC
.	.	TRBV19	TRBJ1-5	CASTHQAGPGQPQHF	TGTGCCAGTACCCACCAGGCGGGGCCGGGGCAGCCCCAGCATTTT
.	TRBD1	TRBV5-5	TRBJ1-1	CASTLTGALSLATEAFF	TGTGCCAGCACCCTGACAGGGGCGTTGTCTCTGGCCACTGAAGCTTTCTTT
.	TRBD2	TRBV18	TRBJ2-1	CASSSGTSGGAVYNEQFF	TGTGCCAGCTCATCCGGGACTAGCGGGGGGGCCGTCTACAATGAGCAGTTCTTC
.	TRBD2	TRBV29-1	TRBJ2-7	CSVVWSGTSYEQYF	TGCAGCGTTGTTTGGAGCGGGACTTCCTACGAGCAGTACTTC
.	.	TRBV5-1	TRBJ1-4	CASSTQWGLGEKLFF	TGCGCCAGCAGCACTCAGTGGGGGCTTGGTGAAAAACTGTTTTTT
.	.	TRBV11-2	TRBJ2-5	CASSTQETQYF	TGTGCCAGCAGCACACAAGAGACCCAGTACTTC
.	.	TRBV7-8	TRBJ2-7	CASSLSRSGRSSYEQYF	TGTGCCAGCAGCTTATCGAGAAGCGGGCGGTCGTCCTACGAGCAGTACTTC
few	.	TRBV7-2	TRBJ2-1	CASSWLSEQFF	TGTGCCAGCAGCTGGCTAAGTGAGCAGTTCTTC
.	.	TRBV9	TRBJ1-3	CASSPQTSGNTIYF	TGTGCCAGCAGCCCGCAGACGTCTGGAAACACCATATATTTT
.	.	TRBV7-2	TRBJ1-3	CASSQQGSGNTIYF	TGTGCCAGCAGCCAACAGGGATCTGGAAACACCATATATTTT
.	.	TRBV6-5	TRBJ2-7	CASSYVGAGEQYF	TGTGCCAGCAGTTACGTGGGAGCAGGCGAGCAGTACTTC
.	.	TRBV4-3	TRBJ1-5	CASSQDRTANQPQHF	TGCGCCAGCAGCCAAGATAGGACAGCAAATCAGCCCCAGCATTTT
.	.	TRBV7-2	TRBJ2-1	CASSLLQYNEQFF	TGTGCCAGCAGCTTACTTCAGTACAATGAGCAGTTCTTC
.	.	TRBV2	TRBJ2-7	CASRIQGYEQYF	TGTGCCAGCAGGATACAGGGATACGAGCAGTACTTC
few	.	TRBV19	TRBJ2-5	CASSGAAETQYF	TGTGCCAGTAGTGGGGCCGCCGAGACCCAGTACTTC
.	.	TRBV7-2	TRBJ1-1	CASSIPLNTEAFF	TGTGCCAGCAGCATTCCACTGAACACTGAAGCTTTCTTT
.	.	TRBV6-5	TRBJ1-1	CASSKDTEAFF	TGTGCCAGCAGTAAAGACACTGAAGCTTTCTTT
once	.	TRBV5-4	TRBJ2-2	CASSLGQAGDTGELFF	TGTGCCAGCAGCTTGGGTCAGGCCGGGGACACCGGGGAGCTGTTTTTT
.	.	TRBV27	TRBJ1-1	CASSFRVHGEAFF	TGTGCCAGCAGCTTCAGGGTTCATGGTGAAGCTTTCTTT
.	.	TRBV27	TRBJ2-5	CASSPKMEGARETQYF	TGTGCCAGCAGTCCCAAGATGGAGGGGGCGCGGGAGACCCAGTACTTC
.	TRBD1	TRBV4-1	TRBJ1-1	CASSQPTGATEAFF	TGCGCCAGCAGCCAACCCACAGGGGCGACTGAAGCTTTCTTT
medium-sized	TRBD2	TRBV4-1	TRBJ2-1	CASSQEAGGPYNEQFF	TGCGCCAGCAGCCAAGAAGCGGGAGGGCCTTACAATGAGCAGTTCTTC
.	.	TRBV19	TRBJ2-1	CASSSRDGVNEQFF	TGTGCCAGTAGCTCCAGGGACGGAGTCAATGAGCAGTTCTTC
once	TRBD2	TRBV5-1	TRBJ2-5	CASRKTGGPQETQYF	TGCGCCTCCCGAAAGACGGGAGGACCACAAGAGACCCAGTACTTC
.	.	TRBV28	TRBJ2-3	CASRVGGGGRNTQYF	TGTGCCAGCAGAGTCGGAGGGGGGGGCAGAAATACGCAGTATTTT
.	TRBD1	TRBV19	TRBJ1-4	CASTEEQGAFEKLFF	TGTGCCAGTACCGAAGAACAGGGGGCGTTTGAAAAACTGTTTTTT
.	.	TRBV30	TRBJ1-2	CAWSVEQSYGYTF	TGTGCCTGGAGTGTAGAACAGAGCTATGGCTACACCTTC
.	.	TRBV6-1	TRBJ2-3	CASSEVPGRGDTQYF	TGTGCCAGCAGTGAAGTCCCGGGACGGGGAGATACGCAGTATTTT
few	TRBD2	TRBV2	TRBJ2-5	CASSQGLRETQYF	TGTGCCAGCAGCCAGGGACTACGGGAGACCCAGTACTTC
once	.	TRBV6-1	TRBJ1-5	CAGHGAVQAQHF	TGTGCCGGTCATGGGGCAGTTCAGGCCCAGCATTTT
.	.	TRBV5-1	TRBJ1-2	CASSSPRPGHNYGYTF	TGCGCCAGCAGTTCCCCCAGGCCGGGGCATAACTATGGCTACACCTTC
.	TRBD1	TRBV7-6	TRBJ1-4	CASSQGATNEKLFF	TGTGCCAGCAGCCAGGGGGCCACTAATGAAAAACTGTTTTTT
.	.	TRBV2	TRBJ2-7	CASSQVYEQYF	TGTGCCAGCAGTCAGGTCTACGAGCAGTACTTC
.	TRBD2	TRBV5-4	TRBJ2-2	CASSIDSGRVTGELFF	TGTGCCAGCAGCATAGATAGCGGGAGGGTAACCGGGGAGCTGTTTTTT
few	.	TRBV6-6	TRBJ1-2	CASSYGPTSGYTF	TGTGCCAGCAGTTACGGTCCTACCAGTGGCTACACCTTC